Listed below are T cell receptor beta chains from one sample, sequenced in a study of blood T cell repertoires in COVID-19. The assay was immunoSEQ multiplex PCR, and TCRdb's table has in-frame clones only and misses some. The table lists around 140,000 clones, around 73% of them singletons. Sample: PBMCs or T cells enriched from blood (not recorded which). The source of these receptors is a woman aged 50 to 65 who had recovered from COVID-19. CDR3s include the opening cysteine and the closing phenylalanine or tryptophan. The D gene is left open where the match is weak. A row's size may be missing; if present it is once, few, many or a size class.

J: TRBJ1-2
size: many
V: TRBV7-8
D: TRBD1
length: 16
CDR3: CASSLTSRDRLYGYTF
DNA: TGTGCCAGCAGCTTAACATCCCGGGACAGACTCTATGGCTACACCTTC

J: TRBJ1-4
size: .
V: TRBV4-1
D: TRBD1
length: 17
CDR3: CASSQGFTRDRGRKLFF
DNA: TGCGCCAGCAGCCAAGGGTTTACCCGGGACAGGGGCCGGAAACTGTTTTTT

J: TRBJ2-1
size: .
V: TRBV7-5
D: .
length: 19
CDR3: CVRSNGGVPHFAIYNEQFF
DNA: TGTGTCAGAAGCAACGGGGGGGTCCCTCATTTCGCGATCTACAATGAGCAGTTCTTC

J: TRBJ2-1
size: .
V: TRBV24-1
D: TRBD1
length: 16
CDR3: CATSDQDRGTYNEQFF
DNA: TGTGCCACCAGTGACCAGGACAGGGGGACCTACAATGAGCAGTTCTTC

J: TRBJ1-3
size: .
V: TRBV9
D: .
length: 15
CDR3: CASSAHDYSGNTIYF
DNA: TGTGCCAGCAGCGCCCATGACTACTCTGGAAACACCATATATTTT

J: TRBJ1-2
size: .
V: TRBV5-4
D: .
length: 13
CDR3: CASSSAGGFGYTF
DNA: TGTGCCAGCAGTTCTGCGGGGGGGTTTGGCTACACCTTC

J: TRBJ1-1
size: .
V: TRBV5-1
D: .
length: 13
CDR3: CASSFQGDTEAFF
DNA: TGCGCCAGCAGCTTTCAGGGTGACACTGAAGCTTTCTTT

J: TRBJ2-3
size: .
V: TRBV28
D: .
length: 15
CDR3: CASSSGGPDRNTQYF
DNA: TGTGCCAGCAGTTCCGGCGGCCCGGATCGGAATACGCAGTATTTT

J: TRBJ1-2
size: .
V: TRBV4-1
D: TRBD1
length: 15
CDR3: CASSQGQGEASGYTF
DNA: TGCGCCAGCAGCCAAGGGCAGGGGGAGGCGAGTGGCTACACCTTC

J: TRBJ2-1
size: .
V: TRBV7-6
D: .
length: 15
CDR3: CASSLGQVSYNEQFF
DNA: TGTGCCAGCAGCTTAGGACAGGTCTCCTACAATGAGCAGTTCTTC

J: TRBJ1-2
size: .
V: TRBV3-1/TRBV3-2
D: .
length: 14
CDR3: CASSQEVAGYGYTF
DNA: TGTGCCAGCAGCCAAGAAGTAGCGGGTTATGGCTACACCTTC

J: TRBJ1-1
size: .
V: TRBV23-1
D: .
length: 12
CDR3: CASSLRHTEAFF
DNA: TGCGCCAGCAGTCTGCGGCACACTGAAGCTTTCTTT

J: TRBJ1-1
size: .
V: TRBV2
D: .
length: 12
CDR3: CAPLGRAGEAFF
DNA: TGTGCCCCTCTGGGCAGGGCAGGGGAAGCTTTCTTT

J: TRBJ1-2
size: few
V: TRBV3-1/TRBV3-2
D: .
length: 13
CDR3: CASTRVGGHGYTF
DNA: TGTGCCAGCACCCGAGTCGGAGGTCATGGCTACACCTTC

J: TRBJ2-7
size: many
V: TRBV5-5
D: .
length: 16
CDR3: CASSLQGTTLSYEQYF
DNA: TGTGCCAGCAGCTTGCAGGGGACAACTTTATCCTACGAGCAGTACTTC

J: TRBJ1-3
size: once
V: TRBV18
D: TRBD1
length: 19
CDR3: CASSPLGQGSTSAGNTIYF
DNA: TGTGCCAGCTCACCTCTTGGACAGGGGTCTACCTCTGCTGGAAACACCATATATTTT

J: TRBJ2-1
size: few
V: TRBV28
D: TRBD2
length: 15
CDR3: CASSLVAGTYNEQFF
DNA: TGTGCCAGCAGCCTAGTAGCGGGCACCTACAATGAGCAGTTCTTC

J: TRBJ2-5
size: .
V: TRBV9
D: .
length: 13
CDR3: CASSVGTQETQYF
DNA: TGTGCCAGCAGCGTAGGGACTCAAGAGACCCAGTACTTC

J: TRBJ1-2
size: .
V: TRBV30
D: TRBD1
length: 14
CDR3: CAWSSGTGTHGYTF
DNA: TGTGCCTGGAGTTCCGGGACAGGGACTCATGGCTACACCTTC

J: TRBJ2-2
size: .
V: TRBV3-1/TRBV3-2
D: .
length: 13
CDR3: CASSQVATGELFF
DNA: TGTGCCAGCAGCCAAGTGGCCACCGGGGAGCTGTTTTTT

J: TRBJ2-3
size: .
V: TRBV28
D: TRBD1
length: 15
CDR3: CASSLPGQTTDTQYF
DNA: TGTGCCAGCAGTTTACCGGGACAGACGACAGATACGCAGTATTTT

J: TRBJ1-6
size: .
V: TRBV14
D: .
length: 15
CDR3: CASSRHRARDSPLHF
DNA: TGTGCCAGCAGCCGACACAGGGCTCGGGATTCACCCCTCCACTTT